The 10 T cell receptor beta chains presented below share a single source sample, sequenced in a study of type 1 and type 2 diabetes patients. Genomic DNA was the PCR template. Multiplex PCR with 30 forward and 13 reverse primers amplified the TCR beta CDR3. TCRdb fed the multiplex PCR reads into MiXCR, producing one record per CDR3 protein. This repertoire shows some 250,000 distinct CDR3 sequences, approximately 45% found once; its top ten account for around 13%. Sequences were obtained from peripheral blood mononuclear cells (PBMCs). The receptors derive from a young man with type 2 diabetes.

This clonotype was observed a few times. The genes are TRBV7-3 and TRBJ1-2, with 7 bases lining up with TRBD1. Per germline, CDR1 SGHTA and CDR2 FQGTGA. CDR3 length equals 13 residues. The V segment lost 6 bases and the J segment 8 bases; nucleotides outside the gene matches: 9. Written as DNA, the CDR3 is TGTGCCAGCAGTCATACAGGGGACGGGGGCTACACCTTC. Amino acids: CASSHTGDGGYTF.

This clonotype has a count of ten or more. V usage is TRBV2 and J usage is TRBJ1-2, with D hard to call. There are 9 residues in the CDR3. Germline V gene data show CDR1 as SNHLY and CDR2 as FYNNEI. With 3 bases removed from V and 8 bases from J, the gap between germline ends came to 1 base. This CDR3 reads CASSDGYTF. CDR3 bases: TGTGCCAGCAGTGACGGCTACACCTTC.

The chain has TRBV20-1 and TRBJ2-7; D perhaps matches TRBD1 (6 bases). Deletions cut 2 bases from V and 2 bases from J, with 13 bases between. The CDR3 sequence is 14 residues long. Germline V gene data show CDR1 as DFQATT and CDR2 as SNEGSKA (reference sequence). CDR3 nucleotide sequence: TGCAGTGCTAGAATGTTCGGACAGCCCTACGAGCAGTACTTC. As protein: CSARMFGQPYEQYF.

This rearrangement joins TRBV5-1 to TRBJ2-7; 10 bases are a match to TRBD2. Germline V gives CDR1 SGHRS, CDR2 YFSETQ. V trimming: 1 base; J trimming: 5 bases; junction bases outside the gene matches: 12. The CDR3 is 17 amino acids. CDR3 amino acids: CASSLFSRSSGSHEQYF. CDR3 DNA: TGCGCCAGCAGCTTGTTCTCCCGGTCTAGCGGGAGCCACGAGCAGTACTTC.

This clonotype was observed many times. The CDR3 nucleotides read TGCGCCAGCAGTGACAGGGGCTCAGATACGCAGTATTTT. Protein: CASSDRGSDTQYF. The chain employs TRBV10-1 and TRBJ2-3, with a tentative D call TRBD1 (6 bases). Germline CDR1 and CDR2: WNHNN and SYGVQD (reference sequence). The CDR3 covers 13 residues. With 3 bases removed from V and 4 bases from J, the gap between germline ends came to 8 bases.

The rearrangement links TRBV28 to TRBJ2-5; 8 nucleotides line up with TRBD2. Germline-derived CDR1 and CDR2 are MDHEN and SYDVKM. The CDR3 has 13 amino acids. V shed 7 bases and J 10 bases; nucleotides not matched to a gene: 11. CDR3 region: CASTYSAGGVQYF. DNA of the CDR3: TGTGCCAGCACATATTCTGCCGGGGGGGTCCAGTACTTC.

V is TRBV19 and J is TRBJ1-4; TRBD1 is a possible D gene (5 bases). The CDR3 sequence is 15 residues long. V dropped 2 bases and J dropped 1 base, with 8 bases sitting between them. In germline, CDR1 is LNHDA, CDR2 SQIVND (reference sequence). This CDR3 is CASSIPGRTNEKLFF. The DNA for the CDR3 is TGTGCCAGTAGTATACCAGGGAGAACTAATGAAAAACTGTTTTTT.

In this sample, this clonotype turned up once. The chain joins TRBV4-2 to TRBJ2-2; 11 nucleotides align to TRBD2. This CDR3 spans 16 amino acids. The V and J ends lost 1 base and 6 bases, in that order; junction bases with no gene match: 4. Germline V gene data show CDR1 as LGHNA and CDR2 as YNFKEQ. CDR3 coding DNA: TGTGCCAGCAGCCAAGGTCTAGCGGGGGGATCCGGGGAGCTGTTTTTT. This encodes CASSQGLAGGSGELFF.

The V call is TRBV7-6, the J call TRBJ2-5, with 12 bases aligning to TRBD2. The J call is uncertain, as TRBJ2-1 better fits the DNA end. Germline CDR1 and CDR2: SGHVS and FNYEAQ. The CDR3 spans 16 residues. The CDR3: CASSYSSGGAYNEQFF. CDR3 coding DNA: TGTGCCAGCAGCTACTCTAGCGGGGGGGCTTACAATGAGCAGTTCTTC.

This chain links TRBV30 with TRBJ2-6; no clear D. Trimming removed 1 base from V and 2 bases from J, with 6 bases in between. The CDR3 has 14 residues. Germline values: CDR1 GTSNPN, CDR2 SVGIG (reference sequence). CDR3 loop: CAWSEGAGANVLTF. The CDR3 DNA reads TGTGCCTGGAGTGAAGGCGCTGGGGCCAACGTCCTGACTTTC. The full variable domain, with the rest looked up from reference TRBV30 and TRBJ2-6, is SQTIHQWPATLVQPVGSPLSLECTVEGTSNPNLYWYRQAAGRGLQLLFYSVGIGQISSEVPQNLSASRPQDRQFILSSKKLLLSDSGFYLCAWSEGAGANVLTFGAGSRLTVL.